The sequence of this T cell receptor (beta chain) was determined in a study of cytomegalovirus exposure and HLA in healthy donors. The CDR3 is 15 amino acids. Germline V gives CDR1 PRHDT, CDR2 FYEKMQ (reference sequence). With 2 bases removed from V and 2 bases from J, the gap between germline ends came to 9 bases. Using immunoSEQ multiplex PCR, the repertoire was profiled, and TCRdb retains in-frame clones only, with some absent. The table lists 110,000 or so clones, approximately 85% of them singletons. The chain joins TRBV13 to TRBJ2-2; D remains ambiguous. Sequencing was carried out using PBMCs. The sequence came from a man in his late teens or twenties in good health and CMV-seronegative. The CDR3 reads CASSLTNRNTGELFF. In DNA, the CDR3 is TGTGCCAGCAGCTTAACCAACAGAAACACCGGGGAGCTGTTTTTT.